A single TCR beta chain is shown here with its context. Sequencing was performed with immunoSEQ multiplex PCR; in TCRdb, only in-frame clones are kept and a portion is missing. The data hold some 79,000 clones, with approximately 90% observed a single time. The data derive from a study of control samples from healthy donors and cancer patients. Material for sequencing was blood. This receptor was taken from a man in his fifties in good health.

The CDR3: CASSLEVSTGGLEQFF. CDR3 coding DNA: TGTGCCAGCAGCTTAGAGGTTTCGACAGGGGGCCTTGAGCAGTTCTTC. This rearrangement joins TRBV11-2 to TRBJ2-1; TRBD1 matches 10 bases. This CDR3 region has 16 residues. The trim removed 0 bases at V and 9 bases at J, leaving 8 bases unmatched. Germline CDR1 SGHAT, CDR2 FQNNGV.